A selection of T cell receptor beta chains follows, all from one sample in a study of cytomegalovirus exposure and HLA in healthy donors. The method was immunoSEQ multiplex PCR; TCRdb's version includes in-frame clones alone and lacks a portion of them. The data show roughly 100,000 clones, about 80% seen once. Sequences were obtained from PBMCs. All receptors derive from a middle-aged man in good health and CMV-seronegative. Each CDR3 is given with its conserved first and last residue. A D gene is named only where the DNA matches it firmly. Expanded clones are given a class, and other clones once, few, many or no size at all.

v_gene: TRBV12-2; d_gene: .; abundance: .; j_gene: TRBJ1-5; CDR3aa: CASRPKPGGDRVNQPQHF; CDR3nt: TGTGCAAGTCGCCCCAAACCGGGGGGGGACAGGGTGAATCAGCCCCAGCATTTT
v_gene: TRBV5-1; d_gene: TRBD1; abundance: .; j_gene: TRBJ2-1; CDR3aa: CASSWPRDRASNEQFF; CDR3nt: TGCGCCAGCAGCTGGCCCCGGGACAGGGCGTCCAATGAGCAGTTCTTC
v_gene: TRBV19; d_gene: .; abundance: .; j_gene: TRBJ2-7; CDR3aa: CATQGPGYYEQYF; CDR3nt: TGTGCCACCCAGGGTCCGGGCTACTACGAGCAGTACTTC
v_gene: TRBV11-2; d_gene: TRBD2; abundance: .; j_gene: TRBJ2-2; CDR3aa: CASSFRTSGSITGELFF; CDR3nt: TGTGCCAGCAGCTTCCGGACTAGCGGGAGTATCACCGGGGAGCTGTTTTTT
v_gene: TRBV18; d_gene: .; abundance: .; j_gene: TRBJ1-4; CDR3aa: CASSPSTGWEEKLFF; CDR3nt: TGTGCCAGCTCACCATCGACAGGCTGGGAGGAAAAACTGTTTTTT
v_gene: TRBV20-1; d_gene: .; abundance: few; j_gene: TRBJ1-4; CDR3aa: CSLPGGFF; CDR3nt: TGCAGTCTGCCGGGAGGGTTTTTT
v_gene: TRBV19; d_gene: TRBD1; abundance: once; j_gene: TRBJ2-1; CDR3aa: CASSIDRTGSYNEQFF; CDR3nt: TGTGCCAGTAGTATAGATCGGACAGGTTCCTACAATGAGCAGTTCTTC
v_gene: TRBV25-1; d_gene: .; abundance: .; j_gene: TRBJ1-4; CDR3aa: CASSEWDKDKEKLFF; CDR3nt: TGTGCCAGCAGTGAATGGGACAAAGATAAAGAAAAACTGTTTTTT
v_gene: TRBV5-1; d_gene: .; abundance: .; j_gene: TRBJ1-1; CDR3aa: CASSLEGNTEAFF; CDR3nt: TGCGCCAGCAGCCTAGAGGGAAACACTGAAGCTTTCTTT
v_gene: TRBV7-2; d_gene: TRBD2; abundance: few; j_gene: TRBJ2-1; CDR3aa: CASSLATSLNEQFF; CDR3nt: TGTGCCAGCAGCTTAGCGACTAGCCTGAATGAGCAGTTCTTC
v_gene: TRBV6-4; d_gene: .; abundance: few; j_gene: TRBJ2-3; CDR3aa: CASSEGLATDTQYF; CDR3nt: TGTGCCAGCAGTGAAGGCCTAGCAACAGATACGCAGTATTTT
v_gene: TRBV5-4; d_gene: .; abundance: .; j_gene: TRBJ2-3; CDR3aa: CASSGVSLRKSTDTQYF; CDR3nt: TGTGCCAGCAGCGGCGTTAGCTTAAGGAAGAGCACAGATACGCAGTATTTT
v_gene: TRBV10-2; d_gene: TRBD1; abundance: .; j_gene: TRBJ1-1; CDR3aa: CASSELQGASTEAFF; CDR3nt: TGCGCCAGCAGTGAGTTACAGGGGGCGTCCACTGAAGCTTTCTTT
v_gene: TRBV30; d_gene: TRBD1; abundance: .; j_gene: TRBJ1-6; CDR3aa: CACPKLTGAFLYSPLHF; CDR3nt: TGTGCCTGCCCTAAACTCACAGGGGCTTTTTTGTATTCACCCCTCCACTTT
v_gene: TRBV7-9; d_gene: .; abundance: few; j_gene: TRBJ2-2; CDR3aa: CASRSPGNRNTGELFF; CDR3nt: TGTGCCAGCAGATCTCCGGGAAACAGAAACACCGGGGAGCTGTTTTTT
v_gene: TRBV6-6; d_gene: .; abundance: .; j_gene: TRBJ2-5; CDR3aa: CASTLWTVKDKETQYF; CDR3nt: TGTGCCAGCACCCTATGGACAGTTAAGGATAAAGAGACCCAGTACTTC
v_gene: TRBV7-9; d_gene: .; abundance: .; j_gene: TRBJ2-3; CDR3aa: CSSSPTHGTGTDTQYF; CDR3nt: TGTTCCAGCAGCCCCACCCACGGAACGGGGACAGATACGCAGTATTTT
v_gene: TRBV11-2; d_gene: .; abundance: once; j_gene: TRBJ2-7; CDR3aa: CASSTYSTIAYEQYF; CDR3nt: TGTGCCAGCAGCACCTACTCGACAATAGCCTACGAGCAGTACTTC
v_gene: TRBV9; d_gene: .; abundance: .; j_gene: TRBJ1-1; CDR3aa: CASTGGVGTEAFF; CDR3nt: TGTGCCAGCACGGGGGGCGTGGGCACTGAAGCTTTCTTT
v_gene: TRBV6-1; d_gene: .; abundance: .; j_gene: TRBJ2-7; CDR3aa: CASSDGQGLTEQYF; CDR3nt: TGTGCCAGCAGTGATGGGCAGGGCCTAACCGAGCAGTACTTC
v_gene: TRBV2; d_gene: .; abundance: few; j_gene: TRBJ2-1; CDR3aa: CASTAGRSSGYNEQFF; CDR3nt: TGTGCCAGCACCGCGGGCCGCTCGTCAGGCTACAATGAGCAGTTCTTC
v_gene: TRBV28; d_gene: TRBD1; abundance: .; j_gene: TRBJ1-4; CDR3aa: CASSHRGQGILANEKLFF; CDR3nt: TGTGCCAGCAGCCACCGCGGACAGGGGATCTTGGCGAATGAAAAACTGTTTTTT
v_gene: TRBV7-9; d_gene: .; abundance: few; j_gene: TRBJ1-2; CDR3aa: CSSSLNSDSFYGYTF; CDR3nt: TGTTCCAGCAGCCTGAACTCGGACAGCTTCTATGGCTACACCTTC
v_gene: TRBV10-2; d_gene: .; abundance: .; j_gene: TRBJ2-7; CDR3aa: CASSDSGAFLDEQYF; CDR3nt: TGCGCCAGCAGCGACTCAGGGGCATTTTTGGACGAGCAGTACTTC
v_gene: TRBV27; d_gene: .; abundance: .; j_gene: TRBJ2-1; CDR3aa: CASSLLRGNEQFF; CDR3nt: TGTGCCAGCAGTTTATTACGGGGCAATGAGCAGTTCTTC
v_gene: TRBV30; d_gene: .; abundance: .; j_gene: TRBJ2-2; CDR3aa: CACPTPTNTGELFF; CDR3nt: TGTGCCTGCCCTACGCCAACGAACACCGGGGAGCTGTTTTTT
v_gene: TRBV19; d_gene: .; abundance: .; j_gene: TRBJ2-1; CDR3aa: CASRSGDDEQFF; CDR3nt: TGTGCCAGTAGATCAGGGGACGATGAGCAGTTCTTC
v_gene: TRBV30; d_gene: .; abundance: .; j_gene: TRBJ1-1; CDR3aa: CAWRGGPSTEAFF; CDR3nt: TGTGCCTGGAGGGGGGGGCCCTCCACTGAAGCTTTCTTT
v_gene: TRBV12-5; d_gene: .; abundance: .; j_gene: TRBJ2-3; CDR3aa: CASGLERGGGMDTQYF; CDR3nt: TGTGCTAGTGGTTTGGAAAGGGGGGGAGGTATGGATACGCAGTATTTT
v_gene: TRBV7-7; d_gene: TRBD2; abundance: .; j_gene: TRBJ2-2; CDR3aa: CASSLVPGLVTGELFF; CDR3nt: TGTGCCAGCAGCTTAGTACCGGGACTAGTTACCGGGGAGCTGTTTTTT
v_gene: TRBV20-1; d_gene: .; abundance: few; j_gene: TRBJ2-7; CDR3aa: CSARTAYEQYF; CDR3nt: TGCAGTGCAAGGACAGCTTACGAGCAGTACTTC
v_gene: TRBV10-3; d_gene: .; abundance: once; j_gene: TRBJ1-6; CDR3aa: CAISDSSYNSPLHF; CDR3nt: TGTGCCATCAGTGATAGCTCCTATAATTCACCCCTCCACTTT
v_gene: TRBV4-3; d_gene: TRBD1; abundance: .; j_gene: TRBJ2-2; CDR3aa: CASSQDLGQGISGELFF; CDR3nt: TGCGCCAGCAGCCAAGATCTGGGACAGGGGATTTCCGGGGAGCTGTTTTTT
v_gene: TRBV5-1; d_gene: .; abundance: .; j_gene: TRBJ1-1; CDR3aa: CASSSDDTMNTEAFF; CDR3nt: TGCGCCAGCAGCTCGGATGACACCATGAACACTGAAGCTTTCTTT
v_gene: TRBV2; d_gene: TRBD1; abundance: .; j_gene: TRBJ1-3; CDR3aa: CASSPARTGGFHSGNTIYF; CDR3nt: TGTGCCAGTAGTCCGGCCAGGACAGGGGGATTTCACTCTGGAAACACCATATATTTT
v_gene: TRBV28; d_gene: .; abundance: once; j_gene: TRBJ2-3; CDR3aa: CASSFAGRSTDTQYF; CDR3nt: TGTGCCAGCAGTTTCGCGGGGCGGAGCACAGATACGCAGTATTTT
v_gene: TRBV7-8; d_gene: .; abundance: once; j_gene: TRBJ2-1; CDR3aa: CASSLSLNNEQFF; CDR3nt: TGTGCCAGCAGCTTAAGCCTGAACAATGAGCAGTTCTTC
v_gene: TRBV4-1; d_gene: .; abundance: once; j_gene: TRBJ1-2; CDR3aa: CASSLAEERLVNYGYTF; CDR3nt: TGCGCCAGCAGCCTAGCCGAGGAGCGCCTCGTTAACTATGGCTACACCTTC
v_gene: TRBV6-4; d_gene: TRBD1; abundance: few; j_gene: TRBJ2-3; CDR3aa: CASSPTGTGGSDTQYF; CDR3nt: TGTGCCAGCAGTCCCACGGGGACAGGGGGCTCAGATACGCAGTATTTT
v_gene: TRBV30; d_gene: TRBD1; abundance: .; j_gene: TRBJ1-3; CDR3aa: CACRHYRGSGNTIYF; CDR3nt: TGTGCCTGCCGACACTACAGGGGGTCTGGAAACACCATATATTTT
v_gene: TRBV6-5; d_gene: .; abundance: .; j_gene: TRBJ1-1; CDR3aa: CASSYSEVSTEAFF; CDR3nt: TGTGCCAGCAGTTACTCCGAGGTGAGCACTGAAGCTTTCTTT
v_gene: TRBV7-9; d_gene: TRBD1; abundance: .; j_gene: TRBJ2-7; CDR3aa: CASSLVAGGSYEQYF; CDR3nt: TGTGCCAGCAGCTTAGTAGCAGGGGGCTCCTACGAGCAGTACTTC
v_gene: TRBV28; d_gene: TRBD1; abundance: .; j_gene: TRBJ2-7; CDR3aa: CATQGDRAYEQYF; CDR3nt: TGTGCCACCCAGGGGGACAGGGCCTACGAGCAGTACTTC
v_gene: TRBV6-4; d_gene: TRBD1; abundance: .; j_gene: TRBJ1-2; CDR3aa: CASSDSDRGGRDYGYTF; CDR3nt: TGTGCCAGCAGTGACTCGGACAGGGGGGGTCGAGACTATGGCTACACCTTC
v_gene: TRBV5-4; d_gene: .; abundance: .; j_gene: TRBJ1-1; CDR3aa: CASSLAGRVEAFF; CDR3nt: TGTGCCAGCAGCTTGGCCGGGAGAGTTGAAGCTTTCTTT
v_gene: TRBV7-9; d_gene: TRBD2; abundance: once; j_gene: TRBJ2-3; CDR3aa: CASSLKASGNFDTQYF; CDR3nt: TGTGCCAGCAGCTTGAAGGCTAGCGGGAACTTCGATACGCAGTATTTT
v_gene: TRBV5-1; d_gene: .; abundance: .; j_gene: TRBJ1-2; CDR3aa: CASSLAGQDYGYTF; CDR3nt: TGCGCCAGCAGCTTGGCGGGACAAGACTATGGCTACACCTTC
v_gene: TRBV7-2; d_gene: TRBD2; abundance: .; j_gene: TRBJ2-2; CDR3aa: CASSLIGGGPTGELFF; CDR3nt: TGTGCCAGCAGTTTAATAGGCGGGGGACCCACCGGGGAGCTGTTTTTT
v_gene: TRBV7-6; d_gene: .; abundance: .; j_gene: TRBJ2-7; CDR3aa: CASSLRQRPYEQYF; CDR3nt: TGTGCCAGCAGCTTAAGGCAGCGCCCCTACGAGCAGTACTTC
v_gene: TRBV4-3; d_gene: .; abundance: .; j_gene: TRBJ2-7; CDR3aa: CASSPFARSGEQYF; CDR3nt: TGCGCCAGCAGCCCTTTTGCGAGATCCGGCGAGCAGTACTTC
v_gene: TRBV19; d_gene: .; abundance: .; j_gene: TRBJ2-1; CDR3aa: CASSIRPGSRVYEQFF; CDR3nt: TGTGCCAGTAGTATAAGGCCCGGTTCCCGGGTTTATGAGCAGTTCTTC
v_gene: TRBV28; d_gene: .; abundance: .; j_gene: TRBJ2-7; CDR3aa: CASSLGQSYEQYF; CDR3nt: TGTGCCAGCAGTTTAGGGCAATCCTACGAGCAGTACTTC
v_gene: TRBV28; d_gene: .; abundance: .; j_gene: TRBJ1-2; CDR3aa: CASSSTGLNYGYTF; CDR3nt: TGTGCCAGCAGTTCGACAGGACTTAACTATGGCTACACCTTC
v_gene: TRBV7-9; d_gene: .; abundance: .; j_gene: TRBJ2-7; CDR3aa: CASSPSIRVSVHEQYF; CDR3nt: TGTGCCAGCAGCCCAAGTATCAGGGTGTCGGTCCACGAGCAGTACTTC
v_gene: TRBV4-3; d_gene: TRBD1; abundance: .; j_gene: TRBJ1-2; CDR3aa: CASSQHRGEANYGYTF; CDR3nt: TGCGCCAGCAGCCAACACAGGGGGGAAGCTAACTATGGCTACACCTTC
v_gene: TRBV30; d_gene: .; abundance: few; j_gene: TRBJ1-2; CDR3aa: CAWRIPQKAGYTF; CDR3nt: TGTGCCTGGAGAATCCCACAGAAAGCAGGCTACACCTTC
v_gene: TRBV29-1; d_gene: TRBD1; abundance: once; j_gene: TRBJ2-7; CDR3aa: CSVVQGVGEQYF; CDR3nt: TGCAGCGTTGTCCAGGGGGTTGGCGAGCAGTACTTC
v_gene: TRBV6-6; d_gene: .; abundance: .; j_gene: TRBJ1-1; CDR3aa: CASSEGATEAFF; CDR3nt: TGTGCCAGCAGTGAGGGCGCGACTGAAGCTTTCTTT
v_gene: TRBV7-9; d_gene: .; abundance: few; j_gene: TRBJ2-2; CDR3aa: CSSSLDISGGELFF; CDR3nt: TGTTCCAGCAGCTTAGATATTAGCGGCGGGGAGCTGTTTTTT